These 20 T cell receptor beta chains came from one sample sequenced in a study of somatic mutations in cytotoxic T cells in rheumatoid arthritis. TCRdb's table, derived via immunoSEQ multiplex PCR, lists solely in-frame clones and lacks some. The sample has about 30,000 clones, around 86% seen once; the top ten hold about 7.7%. The specimen sequenced was CD8+ T cells sorted from blood. All receptors come from an adult with rheumatoid arthritis.

CDR3 sequence: CASSQAWRANTEAFF. The CDR3 DNA follows: TGCGCCAGCAGCCAAGCCTGGAGAGCCAACACTGAAGCTTTCTTT. This rearrangement joins TRBV4-3 to TRBJ1-1; D unresolved. Per germline, CDR1 LGHNA and CDR2 YSLEER. The CDR3 covers 15 residues. Trimming shortened V by 1 base and J by 2 bases, and 11 bases separated the two germline ends.

The rearrangement joins TRBV5-1 to TRBJ1-1, with 10 bases matching TRBD1. The CDR3 totals 16 residues. Trimming took 4 bases from V and 6 from J; bases not matched to a gene: 12. The germline V gene has CDR1 SGHRS and CDR2 YFSETQ. As DNA, the CDR3 is TGCGCCAGCAGCCCCGGGACAGGGGAGAGTCGGGCTGAAGCTTTCTTT. The encoded protein is CASSPGTGESRAEAFF.

This sequence joins TRBV6-4 and TRBJ1-2; D call uncertain. V was cut by 0 bases and J by 4 bases, with 21 bases left in between. The CDR3 runs to 18 residues. Germline CDR1 and CDR2: MRHNA and SNTAGT. CDR3 in DNA: TGTGCCAGCAGTGACTCCTTCGAAGCCCCGATAAGCGGCTATGGCTACACCTTC. Encoded protein: CASSDSFEAPISGYGYTF.

In its sample, this clone was seen a few times. V and J are TRBV19 and TRBJ1-2, with D possibly matching TRBD1 (5 bases). Germline V gene data show CDR1 as LNHDA and CDR2 as SQIVND (reference sequence). Trimming stripped 1 base from V and 8 bases from J, with 11 bases between. The CDR3 runs 13 residues. CDR3 DNA sequence: TGTGCCAGTAGTATAGGGGGCGCGACGGGCTACACCTTC. Translation: CASSIGGATGYTF.

The chain joins TRBV7-9 to TRBJ1-6; TRBD1 is a possible D gene (6 bases). This CDR3 comprises 14 residues. Germline lookup yields CDR1 SEHNR and CDR2 FQNEAQ (reference sequence). V was pared by 5 bases and J by 4 bases, with 9 bases between. CDR3 nucleotide sequence: TGTGCCAGCAGCCGTCAGGGGTATAATTCACCCCTCCACTTT. Amino acids: CASSRQGYNSPLHF. The full variable domain, in which reference TRBV7-9 and TRBJ1-6 provide the parts outside the CDR3, is DTGVSQNPRHKITKRGQNVTFRCDPISEHNRLYWYRQTLGQGPEFLTYFQNEAQLEKSRLLSDRFSAERPKGSFSTLEIQRTEQGDSAMYLCASSRQGYNSPLHFGNGTRLTVT.

This clone occurred once. Here the CDR3 DNA reads TGTGCCACCAGCAGAGATTCGGGACGGGAATACAATGAGCAGTTCTTC. The encoded protein is CATSRDSGREYNEQFF. V and J are TRBV15 and TRBJ2-1; D may correspond to TRBD1 or TRBD2 (5 bases each). Trimming took off 0 bases at V and 4 bases at J, with 13 bases between the two ends. This CDR3 is 16 amino acids long. Germline CDR1 is LNHNV and CDR2 is YYDKDF (reference sequence).

V is TRBV9 and J is TRBJ1-1, with D unclear. V shed 3 bases and J shed 1 base, with 4 bases lying between them. CDR1 is SGDLS and CDR2 is YYNGEE in the germline V gene. The CDR3 has 12 amino acids. CDR3 DNA sequence: TGTGCCAGCAGCGGAGGGAACACTGAAGCTTTCTTT. As protein: CASSGGNTEAFF.

J is TRBJ2-5 and V is TRBV13; 8 bases align to TRBD1. V dropped 5 bases and J dropped 4; count of bases not matched to a gene: 6. The germline V gene has CDR1 PRHDT and CDR2 FYEKMQ (reference sequence). The CDR3 is 14 residues long. In DNA, the CDR3 is TGTGCCAGCAGCGCTCGACAGGGGCTAGAGACCCAGTACTTC. Amino acid sequence: CASSARQGLETQYF.

This clone was recorded once. The V and J genes are TRBV4-1 and TRBJ2-2; D unclear. V was clipped by 0 bases and J by 4 bases, with 9 bases between them. There are 15 residues in the CDR3. Germline V gives CDR1 MGHRA, CDR2 YSYEKL. CDR3 sequence reads: CASSQEWGSTGELFF. In DNA, the CDR3 is TGCGCCAGCAGCCAAGAGTGGGGTTCCACCGGGGAGCTGTTTTTT.

V is TRBV2 and J is TRBJ2-2; 8 nucleotides agree with TRBD2. V lost 4 bases and J lost 5; bases outside the gene matches: 6. The CDR3 length is 15 residues. Per the germline V gene, CDR1 is SNHLY and CDR2 is FYNNEI. In DNA form, the CDR3 reads TGTGCCAGCAGTGGCGTAGGCGGGAGGACCGGGGAGCTGTTTTTT. It is translated as CASSGVGGRTGELFF.

This clone occurred once. The chain joins TRBV25-1 to TRBJ2-5, with D possibly being TRBD1 or TRBD2 (6 bases each). Trimming left V 5 bases short and J 7 bases short, with 14 bases between. The CDR3 contains 13 residues. CDR1 and CDR2 from the germline V gene are MGHDK and SYGVNS. The CDR3 sequence: CASSLGGQATQYF. The CDR3 DNA reads as TGTGCCAGCAGTTTAGGGGGGCAGGCGACCCAGTACTTC.

By share, this clone ranks as medium-sized. The chain carries TRBV5-4 and TRBJ2-6; the match to TRBD1 covers 8 bases. V trimming: 4 bases; J trimming: 1 base; junction bases outside the gene matches: 1. Germline V CDR1 and CDR2: SGHNT, YYREEE (reference sequence). The length of the CDR3 is 15 residues. The chain's CDR3 is CASSRQGSGANVLTF. The CDR3 DNA is TGTGCCAGCAGCCGACAGGGGTCTGGGGCCAACGTCCTGACTTTC.

The chain has TRBV7-9 and TRBJ2-2; D ambiguous. CDR3 length: 16 amino acids. The germline CDR1 and CDR2 sequences are SEHNR and FQNEAQ (reference sequence). Trimming stripped 1 base from V and 2 bases from J, with 11 bases between. The CDR3 region is CASSLVTTSNTGELFF. CDR3 in DNA: TGTGCCAGCAGCTTAGTTACGACATCAAACACCGGGGAGCTGTTTTTT. Complete variable domain (other parts from reference TRBV7-9 and TRBJ2-2): DTGVSQNPRHKITKRGQNVTFRCDPISEHNRLYWYRQTLGQGPEFLTYFQNEAQLEKSRLLSDRFSAERPKGSFSTLEIQRTEQGDSAMYLCASSLVTTSNTGELFFGEGSRLTVL.

The chain joins TRBV9 to TRBJ2-3; perhaps D is TRBD1 or TRBD2 (6 bases each). The V gene lost 6 bases and the J gene lost 2 bases, with 16 bases spanning the gap. Germline CDR1 is SGDLS and CDR2 is YYNGEE. The CDR3 sequence is 15 residues long. The CDR3: CASTQDGGLTDTQYF. The CDR3 DNA is TGTGCCAGCACCCAGGATGGGGGGCTCACAGATACGCAGTATTTT.

V is TRBV28 and J is TRBJ1-4; a possible D gene is TRBD1 (5 bases). This CDR3 region has 13 residues. CDR1 and CDR2 from the germline V gene are MDHEN and SYDVKM. Trimming took 7 bases from V and 8 from J, leaving 14 bases between them. CDR3 coding DNA: TGTGCCAGCACCCCTGACAGTCGGGAAAAACTGTTTTTT. Translated, it gives CASTPDSREKLFF. Combining the CDR3 with reference TRBV28 and TRBJ1-4 gives the whole variable domain DVKVTQSSRYLVKRTGEKVFLECVQDMDHENMFWYRQDPGLGLRLIYFSYDVKMKEKGDIPEGYSVSREKKERFSLILESASTNQTSMYLCASTPDSREKLFFGSGTQLSVL.

J is TRBJ1-2 and V is TRBV27; no reliable D call. This CDR3 comprises 16 residues. V dropped 0 bases and J dropped 0 bases, with 11 bases sitting between them. CDR1 is MNHEY and CDR2 is SMNVEV in the germline V gene (reference sequence). CDR3 DNA sequence: TGTGCCAGCAGTTTATCCCGGACGGTAGCTAACTATGGCTACACCTTC. It encodes CASSLSRTVANYGYTF.

The rearrangement links TRBV23-1 to TRBJ1-5; D perhaps matches TRBD1 (5 bases). TRBV23-1 belongs to the ORF category, with a function that is uncertain. The CDR3 extends over 19 amino acids. V was shortened by 6 bases and J by 0 bases, with 24 bases between the two germline ends. The CDR3 loop is CASSFGAGKRDYSNQPQHF. CDR3 coding DNA: TGCGCCAGCAGCTTCGGGGCAGGGAAGAGGGATTATAGCAATCAGCCCCAGCATTTT.

V and J are TRBV6-6 and TRBJ2-5, with D hard to call. The CDR3 runs to 14 residues. Germline CDR1 MNHNY, CDR2 SVGAGI (reference sequence). Trimming left V 0 bases short and J 2 bases short, with 7 bases between. The CDR3 region has the DNA TGTGCCAGCAGTTACTCGAACCGACAAGAGACCCAGTACTTC. This gives the protein CASSYSNRQETQYF.

The chain combines TRBV5-8 with TRBJ2-3; 10 nucleotides align to TRBD2. V dropped 6 bases and J dropped 3; count of bases not matched to a gene: 7. Germline V gene data show CDR1 as SGHTS and CDR2 as YDEGEE. The CDR3 contains 15 residues. The CDR3 sequence is CASTLGLADTDTQYF. For the CDR3, the DNA is TGTGCCAGCACCCTAGGACTAGCGGATACAGATACGCAGTATTTT.

V is TRBV6-1 and J is TRBJ2-5, with TRBD2 matching over 8 bases. This CDR3 spans 14 amino acids. After removal of 1 base from V and 6 bases from J, the junction contained 4 bases not matched to a gene. Germline V gene sequence: CDR1 MNHNS, CDR2 SASEGT. CDR3 region: CASSEGLAKKTQYF. DNA for the CDR3: TGTGCCAGCAGTGAAGGACTAGCGAAGAAGACCCAGTACTTC.